The present TCR beta chain was sequenced within a study of blood T cell repertoires in COVID-19. For the study at large: Samples taken during acute and convalescent COVID-19 were collected in the United States, Italy and Spain. The cDNA or gDNA used as material had been derived from T cells, B-cell-depleted T cells, or PBMCs.

Original data processing: Reference gene primer amplification gave estimated nucleated cell counts. TCRdb keeps only in-frame clones here, not all; method: immunoSEQ multiplex PCR. V and J calls and clone size are as listed in that table; D and trimming were resolved from the DNA. The sample lists about 120,000 clones; approximately 80% were seen once. V lost 4 bases to trimming and J lost 11 bases, with 14 bases between them. CDR3 size: 12 residues. The V gene's germline CDR1 is LNHDA and CDR2 SQIVND (reference sequence). This TCR was recovered from a woman aged 65 to 85 with acute or convalescent COVID-19. The chain recombines TRBV19 with TRBJ1-1, with D uncertain. The specimen was peripheral blood. CDR3 loop: CASSTPGQKAFF. The CDR3 nucleotides read TGTGCCAGTAGTACTCCGGGTCAGAAGGCTTTCTTT. The whole variable domain, remainder taken from reference TRBV19 and TRBJ1-1, is DGGITQSPKYLFRKEGQNVTLSCEQNLNHDAMYWYRQDPGQGLRLIYYSQIVNDFQKGDIAEGYSVSREKKESFPLTVTSAQKNPTAFYLCASSTPGQKAFFGQGTRLTVV.